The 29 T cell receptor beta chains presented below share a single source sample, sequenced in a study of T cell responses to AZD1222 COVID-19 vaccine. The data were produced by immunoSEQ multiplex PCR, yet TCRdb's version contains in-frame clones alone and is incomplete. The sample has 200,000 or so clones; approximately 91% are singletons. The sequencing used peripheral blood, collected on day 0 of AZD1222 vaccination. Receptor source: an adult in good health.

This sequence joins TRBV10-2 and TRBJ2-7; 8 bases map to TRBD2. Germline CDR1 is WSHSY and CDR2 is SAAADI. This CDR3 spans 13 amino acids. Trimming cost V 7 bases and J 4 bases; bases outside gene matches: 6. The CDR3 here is CASNSGLEYEQYF. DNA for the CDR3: TGCGCCAGCAACTCGGGACTAGAGTACGAGCAGTACTTC.

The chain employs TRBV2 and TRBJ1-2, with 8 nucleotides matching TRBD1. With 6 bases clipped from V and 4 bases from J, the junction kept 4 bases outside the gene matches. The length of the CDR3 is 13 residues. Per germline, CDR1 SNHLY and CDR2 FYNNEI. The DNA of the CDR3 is TGTGCCAGCAGGGACAGGGTCAGCTATGGCTACACCTTC. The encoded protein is CASRDRVSYGYTF.

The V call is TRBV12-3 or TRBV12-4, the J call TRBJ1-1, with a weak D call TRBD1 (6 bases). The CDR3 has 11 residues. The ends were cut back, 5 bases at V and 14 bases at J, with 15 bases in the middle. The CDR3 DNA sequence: TGTGCCAGCAGTGAGACAGACAGGCGCTTCTTT. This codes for CASSETDRRFF.

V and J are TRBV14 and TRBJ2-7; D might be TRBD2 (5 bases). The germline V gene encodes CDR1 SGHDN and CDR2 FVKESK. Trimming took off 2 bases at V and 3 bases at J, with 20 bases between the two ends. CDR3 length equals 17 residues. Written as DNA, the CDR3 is TGTGCCAGCAGCCAAAACCGAGGGCGGATCGGTCGCTACGAGCAGTACTTC. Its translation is CASSQNRGRIGRYEQYF.

CDR3 amino acids: CASRDGTGDGYTF. The CDR3 DNA follows: TGTGCCAGCAGAGACGGGACAGGGGATGGCTACACCTTC. The rearrangement joins TRBV28 to TRBJ1-2; 10 bases fit TRBD1. This CDR3 has 13 amino acids. With V trimmed by 6 bases and J by 6 bases, 4 bases remained unmatched. Germline lookup yields CDR1 MDHEN and CDR2 SYDVKM.

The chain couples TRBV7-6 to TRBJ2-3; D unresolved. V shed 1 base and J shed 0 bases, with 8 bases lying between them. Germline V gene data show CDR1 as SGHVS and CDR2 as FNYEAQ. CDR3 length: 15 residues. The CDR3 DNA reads TGTGCCAGCAGCTTAGAAAGCTACAGCACAGATACGCAGTATTTT. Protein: CASSLESYSTDTQYF.

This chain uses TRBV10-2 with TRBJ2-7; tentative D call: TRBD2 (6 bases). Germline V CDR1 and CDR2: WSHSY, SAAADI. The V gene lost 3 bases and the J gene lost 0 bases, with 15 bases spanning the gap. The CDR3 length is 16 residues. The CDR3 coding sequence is TGCGCCAGCAGTGACCGGAGGGCCGTCAGCTCCTACGAGCAGTACTTC. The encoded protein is CASSDRRAVSSYEQYF.

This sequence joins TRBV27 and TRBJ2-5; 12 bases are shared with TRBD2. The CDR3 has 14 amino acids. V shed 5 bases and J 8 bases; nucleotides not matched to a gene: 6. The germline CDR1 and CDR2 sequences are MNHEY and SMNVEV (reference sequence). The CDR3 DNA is TGTGCCAGCAGTCCTCAGACTAGCGGGGGTACCCAGTACTTC. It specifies CASSPQTSGGTQYF.

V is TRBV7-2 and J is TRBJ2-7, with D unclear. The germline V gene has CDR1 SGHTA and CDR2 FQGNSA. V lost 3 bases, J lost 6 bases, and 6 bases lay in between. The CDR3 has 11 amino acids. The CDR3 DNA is TGTGCCAGCAGCTTGTACGGCGAGCAGTACTTC. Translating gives CASSLYGEQYF.

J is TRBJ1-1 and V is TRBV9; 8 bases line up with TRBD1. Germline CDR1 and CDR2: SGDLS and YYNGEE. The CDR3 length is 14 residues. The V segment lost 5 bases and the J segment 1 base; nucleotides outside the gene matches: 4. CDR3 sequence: CASRPGGANTEAFF. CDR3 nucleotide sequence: TGTGCCAGCAGGCCAGGGGGCGCGAACACTGAAGCTTTCTTT. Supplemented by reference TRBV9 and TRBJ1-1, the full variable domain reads DSGVTQTPKHLITATGQRVTLRCSPRSGDLSVYWYQQSLDQGLQFLIQYYNGEERAKGNILERFSAQQFPDLHSELNLSSLELGDSALYFCASRPGGANTEAFFGQGTRLTVV.

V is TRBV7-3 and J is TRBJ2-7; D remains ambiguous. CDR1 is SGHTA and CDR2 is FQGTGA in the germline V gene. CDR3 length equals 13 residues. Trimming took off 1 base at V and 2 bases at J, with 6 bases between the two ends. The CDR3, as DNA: TGTGCCAGCAGCTTAAGTCAGACCTACGAGCAGTACTTC. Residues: CASSLSQTYEQYF.

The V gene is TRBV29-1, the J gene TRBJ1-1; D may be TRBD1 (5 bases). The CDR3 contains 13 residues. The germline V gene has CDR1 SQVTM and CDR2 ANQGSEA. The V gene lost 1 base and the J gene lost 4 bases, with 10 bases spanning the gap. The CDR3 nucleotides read TGCAGCGTTGAAGGGGGGAGAAGCACTGAAGCTTTCTTT. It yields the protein CSVEGGRSTEAFF.

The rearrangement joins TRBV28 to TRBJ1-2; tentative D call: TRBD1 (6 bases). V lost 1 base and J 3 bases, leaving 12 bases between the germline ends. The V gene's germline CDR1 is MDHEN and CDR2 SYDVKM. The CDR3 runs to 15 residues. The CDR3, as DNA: TGTGCCAGCAGTTTATACCAGGGGCGGGACTATGGCTACACCTTC. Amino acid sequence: CASSLYQGRDYGYTF.

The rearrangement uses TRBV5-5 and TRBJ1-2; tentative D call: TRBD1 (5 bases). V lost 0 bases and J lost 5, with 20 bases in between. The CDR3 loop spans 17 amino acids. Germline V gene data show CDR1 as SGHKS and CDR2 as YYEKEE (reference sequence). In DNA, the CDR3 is TGTGCCAGCAGCTTGGGAGAGGCTGGGGGGTTTAGGTATGGCTACACCTTC. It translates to CASSLGEAGGFRYGYTF. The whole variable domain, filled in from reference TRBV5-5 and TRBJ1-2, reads DAGVTQSPTHLIKTRGQQVTLRCSPISGHKSVSWYQQVLGQGPQFIFQYYEKEERGRGNFPDRFSARQFPNYSSELNVNALLLGDSALYLCASSLGEAGGFRYGYTFGSGTRLTVV.

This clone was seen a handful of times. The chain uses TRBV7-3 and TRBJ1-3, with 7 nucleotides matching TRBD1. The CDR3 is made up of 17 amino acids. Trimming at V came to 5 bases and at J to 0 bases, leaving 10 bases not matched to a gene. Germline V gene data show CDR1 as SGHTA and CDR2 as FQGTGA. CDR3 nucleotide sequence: TGTGCCAGCAGCACCACAGGGGCGCCCCTCTCTGGAAACACCATATATTTT. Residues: CASSTTGAPLSGNTIYF.

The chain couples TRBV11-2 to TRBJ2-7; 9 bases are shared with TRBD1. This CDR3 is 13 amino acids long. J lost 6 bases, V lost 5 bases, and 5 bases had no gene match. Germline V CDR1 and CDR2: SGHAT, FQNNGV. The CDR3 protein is CASSGGQGREQYF. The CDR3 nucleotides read TGTGCCAGCAGCGGGGGACAGGGTCGCGAGCAGTACTTC.

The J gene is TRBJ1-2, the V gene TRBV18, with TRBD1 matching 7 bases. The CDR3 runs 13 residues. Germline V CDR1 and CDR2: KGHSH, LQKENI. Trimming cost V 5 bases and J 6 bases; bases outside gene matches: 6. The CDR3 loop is CASSSDRLDGYTF. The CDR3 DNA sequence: TGTGCCAGCTCATCGGACAGGCTGGATGGCTACACCTTC.

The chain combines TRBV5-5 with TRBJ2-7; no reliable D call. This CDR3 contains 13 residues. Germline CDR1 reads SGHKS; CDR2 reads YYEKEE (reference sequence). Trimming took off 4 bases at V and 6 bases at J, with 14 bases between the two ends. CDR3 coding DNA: TGTGCCAGCAGCCTTAATAGGGTGGCCGAGCAGTACTTC. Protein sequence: CASSLNRVAEQYF.

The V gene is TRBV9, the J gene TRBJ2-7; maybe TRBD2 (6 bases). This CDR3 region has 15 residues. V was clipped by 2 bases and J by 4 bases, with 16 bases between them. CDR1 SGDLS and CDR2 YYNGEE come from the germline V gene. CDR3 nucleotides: TGTGCCAGCAGCGTCGGTACTAGCCTGGAGTACGAGCAGTACTTC. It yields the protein CASSVGTSLEYEQYF.

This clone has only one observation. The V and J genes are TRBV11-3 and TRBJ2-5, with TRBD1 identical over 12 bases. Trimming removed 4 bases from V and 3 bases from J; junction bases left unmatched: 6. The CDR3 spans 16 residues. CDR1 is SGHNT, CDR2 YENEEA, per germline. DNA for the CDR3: TGTGCCAGCAGCTCGGGACAGGGGGCTAGGGAAGAGACCCAGTACTTC. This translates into CASSSGQGAREETQYF.

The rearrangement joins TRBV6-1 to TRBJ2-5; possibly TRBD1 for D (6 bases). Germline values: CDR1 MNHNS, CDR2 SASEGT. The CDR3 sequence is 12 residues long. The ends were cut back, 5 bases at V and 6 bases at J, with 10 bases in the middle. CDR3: CASSSGAQTQYF. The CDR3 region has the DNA TGTGCCAGCAGTTCAGGGGCGCAGACCCAGTACTTC.

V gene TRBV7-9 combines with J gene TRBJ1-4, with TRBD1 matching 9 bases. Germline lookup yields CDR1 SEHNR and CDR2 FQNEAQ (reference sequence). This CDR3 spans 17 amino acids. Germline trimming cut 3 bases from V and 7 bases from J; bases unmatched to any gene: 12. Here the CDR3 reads CASSLGGQGKYSEKLFF. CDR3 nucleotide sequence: TGTGCCAGCAGCTTGGGTGGACAGGGGAAGTATAGTGAAAAACTGTTTTTT.

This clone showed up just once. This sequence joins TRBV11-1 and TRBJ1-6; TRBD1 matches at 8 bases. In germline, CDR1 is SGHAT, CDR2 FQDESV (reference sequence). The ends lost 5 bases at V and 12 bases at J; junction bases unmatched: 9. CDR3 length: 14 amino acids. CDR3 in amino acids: CASSIRQGLGPLHF. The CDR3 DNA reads TGTGCCAGCAGCATAAGACAGGGGTTAGGACCCCTCCACTTT. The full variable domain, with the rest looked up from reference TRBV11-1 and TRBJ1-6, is EAEVAQSPRYKITEKSQAVAFWCDPISGHATLYWYRQILGQGPELLVQFQDESVVDDSQLPKDRFSAERLKGVDSTLKIQPAELGDSAMYLCASSIRQGLGPLHFGNGTRLTVT.

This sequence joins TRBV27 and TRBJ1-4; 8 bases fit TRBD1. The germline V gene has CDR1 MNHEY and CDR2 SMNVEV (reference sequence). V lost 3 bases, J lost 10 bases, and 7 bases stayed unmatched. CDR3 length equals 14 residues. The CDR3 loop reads CASSFGRGQGKLFF. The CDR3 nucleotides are TGTGCCAGCAGTTTCGGCAGGGGGCAAGGAAAACTGTTTTTT.

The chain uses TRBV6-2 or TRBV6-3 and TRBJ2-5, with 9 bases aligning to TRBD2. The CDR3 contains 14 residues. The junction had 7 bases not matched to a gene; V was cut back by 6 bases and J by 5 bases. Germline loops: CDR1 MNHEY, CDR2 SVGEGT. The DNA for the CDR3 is TGTGCCAGCAGCTGGACTAGCGTCGGGGAGACCCAGTACTTC. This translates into CASSWTSVGETQYF.

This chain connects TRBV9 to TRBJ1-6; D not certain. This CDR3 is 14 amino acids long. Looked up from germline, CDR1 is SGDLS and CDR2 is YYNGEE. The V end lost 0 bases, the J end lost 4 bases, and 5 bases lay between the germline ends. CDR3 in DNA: TGTGCCAGCAGCGTAGAACATTATAATTCACCCCTCCACTTT. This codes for CASSVEHYNSPLHF.

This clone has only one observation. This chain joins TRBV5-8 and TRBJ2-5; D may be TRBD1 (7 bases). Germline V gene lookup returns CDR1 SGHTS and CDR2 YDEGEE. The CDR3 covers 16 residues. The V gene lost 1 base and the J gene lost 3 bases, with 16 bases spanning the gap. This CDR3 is CASSLLGGQHKETQYF. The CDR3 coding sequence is TGTGCCAGCAGCTTGTTGGGGGGACAGCATAAAGAGACCCAGTACTTC.

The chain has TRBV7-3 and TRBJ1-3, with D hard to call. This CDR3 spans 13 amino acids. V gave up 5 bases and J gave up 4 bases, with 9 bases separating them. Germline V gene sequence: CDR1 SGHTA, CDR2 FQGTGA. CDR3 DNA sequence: TGTGCCAGCAGCCTCGGGGAAGGAAACACCATATATTTT. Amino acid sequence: CASSLGEGNTIYF. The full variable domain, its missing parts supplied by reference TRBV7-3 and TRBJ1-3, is GAGVSQTPSNKVTEKGKYVELRCDPISGHTALYWYRQSLGQGPEFLIYFQGTGAADDSGLPNDRFFAVRPEGSVSTLKIQRTERGDSAVYLCASSLGEGNTIYFGEGSWLTVV.

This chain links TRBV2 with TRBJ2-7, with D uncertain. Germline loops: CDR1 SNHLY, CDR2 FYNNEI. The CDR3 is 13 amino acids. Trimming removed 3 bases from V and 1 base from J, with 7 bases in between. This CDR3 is CASSDPNSYEQYF. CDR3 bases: TGTGCCAGCAGTGACCCTAATTCCTACGAGCAGTACTTC.